The 25 T cell receptor beta chains below were found in one sample sequenced in a study of T cell repertoires in cytomegalovirus infection. TCRdb processed the reads anew with MiXCR; each CDR3 protein has one entry. Of some 600,000 distinct CDR3 sequences in the sample, about 24% were seen once. The material sequenced was CD8+ T cells from PBMCs. These receptors originate from a human donor in good health (CMV status not recorded). Some clones in this sample may be carry-over from other donors' samples.

The chain links TRBV2 to TRBJ2-1; D is unclear. Trimming stripped 7 bases from V and 5 bases from J, with 18 bases between. This CDR3 comprises 15 residues. Germline V CDR1 and CDR2: SNHLY, FYNNEI. The CDR3, as DNA: TGTGCCAGCACGAGTCTGAACCTTGGGCACAATGAGCAGTTCTTC. This sequence encodes CASTSLNLGHNEQFF.

The chain has TRBV6-1 and TRBJ2-1; D call uncertain. CDR1 is MNHNS, CDR2 SASEGT, per germline. Trimming stripped 0 bases from V and 12 bases from J, with 9 bases between. The CDR3 has 12 residues. In DNA, the CDR3 is TGTGCCAGCAGTGAAGCGGTCGTGGGGCAGTTCTTC. This encodes CASSEAVVGQFF.

The chain carries TRBV12-3 or TRBV12-4 and TRBJ2-7, with 8 bases aligning to TRBD1. V shed 4 bases, J shed 11 bases, and the junction held 7 bases outside the gene matches. This CDR3 region has 12 residues. The CDR3 nucleotides read TGTGCCAGCAGTTCCTGGACAGGGCATGAGTACTTC. Its translation: CASSSWTGHEYF.

This clonotype was seen ten or more times. The chain uses TRBV7-2 and TRBJ1-5; 12 bases match TRBD1. Trimming took 5 bases from V and 6 from J; bases not matched to a gene: 11. The CDR3 has 17 amino acids. Germline CDR1 is SGHTA and CDR2 is FQGNSA. The chain's CDR3 is CASSRDRGLDGSQPQHF. The CDR3 coding sequence is TGTGCCAGCAGCCGGGACAGGGGGCTTGACGGTAGTCAGCCCCAGCATTTT.

This clonotype was observed at least ten times. V is TRBV7-2 and J is TRBJ1-1; no firm D call. Germline CDR1 SGHTA, CDR2 FQGNSA. CDR3 length equals 12 residues. The V end was cut by 1 base, the J end by 8 bases, with 8 bases between. CDR3 sequence: CASSLGPLEAFF. The CDR3, as DNA: TGTGCCAGCAGCTTAGGACCGTTAGAAGCTTTCTTT.

This clonotype was counted only a few times. The chain joins TRBV7-9 to TRBJ2-7; weak D call: TRBD1 (5 bases). The CDR3 spans 13 residues. The V and J ends lost 0 bases and 6 bases respectively, with 9 bases between them. CDR1 is SEHNR, CDR2 FQNEAQ, per germline (reference sequence). The CDR3 here is CASSLAAQGEQYV. The CDR3 DNA reads as TGTGCCAGCAGCTTAGCGGCGCAGGGCGAGCAGTACGTC.

This clonotype was seen more than once but under ten times. The chain employs TRBV10-2 and TRBJ2-1; tentative D call: TRBD2 (6 bases). Per the germline V gene, CDR1 is WSHSY and CDR2 is SAAADI. Trimming took off 6 bases at V and 10 bases at J, with 19 bases between the two ends. The CDR3 has 14 amino acids. The chain's CDR3 is CASSAGTSIGEQFF. In DNA, the CDR3 is TGCGCCAGCAGCGCCGGGACTTCAATAGGAGAGCAGTTCTTC.

This clonotype appeared many times. The genes are TRBV28 and TRBJ2-7, with 11 bases lining up with TRBD1. The CDR3 sequence is 16 residues long. CDR1 and CDR2 (germline): MDHEN, SYDVKM. With V trimmed by 5 bases and J by 4 bases, 10 bases remained unmatched. This chain's CDR3 is CASSNPPGTGGYEQYV. CDR3 sequence (DNA): TGTGCCAGCAGTAACCCCCCCGGGACAGGGGGATACGAGCAGTACGTC.

CDR3 nucleotides: TGTGCCAGCAGCATTAGGGCGGTGGGGTTGAGCTACGAGCAGTACGTC. Amino acids: CASSIRAVGLSYEQYV. J is TRBJ2-7 and V is TRBV2; D is ambiguous. CDR3 length equals 16 residues. The V and J ends lost 6 bases and 3 bases respectively, with 21 bases between them. Germline V CDR1 and CDR2: SNHLY, FYNNEI.

This chain links TRBV20-1 with TRBJ2-7, with 8 bases aligning to TRBD1. The germline gives CDR1 DFQATT, CDR2 SNEGSKA (reference sequence). V shed 5 bases, J shed 1 base, and the junction held 10 bases outside the gene matches. CDR3 length: 15 residues. The CDR3 spells CSARQGRIGSYEQYF. CDR3 nucleotide sequence: TGCAGTGCTCGACAGGGGCGGATAGGATCCTACGAGCAGTACTTC.

The table lists this clonotype with many counts. The chain carries TRBV7-9 and TRBJ2-5; 13 bases line up with TRBD2. V lost 5 bases to trimming and J lost 3 bases; unmatched junction nucleotides: 9. CDR1 is SEHNR and CDR2 is FQNEAQ in the germline V gene (reference sequence). This CDR3 region has 17 residues. The CDR3 coding sequence is TGTGCCAGCAGCGACGCCCCGGGACTAGCGGGGAAAGAGACCCAGTACTTC. The encoded protein is CASSDAPGLAGKETQYF. Full variable domain (rest looked up from reference TRBV7-9 and TRBJ2-5): DTGVSQNPRHKITKRGQNVTFRCDPISEHNRLYWYRQTLGQGPEFLTYFQNEAQLEKSRLLSDRFSAERPKGSFSTLEIQRTEQGDSAMYLCASSDAPGLAGKETQYFGPGTRLLVL.

In its sample, this clonotype was seen many times. The rearrangement joins TRBV7-6 to TRBJ2-3, with TRBD2 matching over 9 bases. Trimming took 1 base from V and 4 from J; bases not matched to a gene: 12. Germline CDR1 is SGHVS and CDR2 is FNYEAQ. The CDR3 extends over 18 amino acids. CDR3 sequence (DNA): TGTGCCAGCAGCTTAGAAATACGGGTAGCGGGGGAAGCAGATACGCAGTATTTT. Translation gives CASSLEIRVAGEADTQYF.

This sequence joins TRBV28 and TRBJ1-4; D may be TRBD1 (5 bases). Germline loops: CDR1 MDHEN, CDR2 SYDVKM. The germline V and J ends were trimmed by 5 bases and 5 bases, with 18 bases remaining between them. The CDR3 extends over 16 amino acids. CDR3 residues: CASSELKQGPNEKLFF. As DNA, the CDR3 is TGTGCCAGCAGTGAACTCAAGCAGGGACCAAATGAAAAACTGTTTTTT.

The rearrangement links TRBV19 to TRBJ1-1, with D possibly TRBD1 on 5 matching bases. CDR3 length equals 13 residues. V shed 2 bases and J shed 6 bases, with 10 bases lying between them. Germline lookup yields CDR1 LNHDA and CDR2 SQIVND (reference sequence). The CDR3, as DNA: TGTGCCAGTAGTATACAGGGCTTATCTGAAGCTTTCTTT. Its translation: CASSIQGLSEAFF.

The chain couples TRBV7-9 to TRBJ2-1; 8 nucleotides line up with TRBD1. The CDR3 runs to 14 residues. Trimming took 10 bases from V and 7 from J; bases not matched to a gene: 12. Germline assignment: CDR1 SEHNR and CDR2 FQNEAQ (reference sequence). The CDR3 sequence is CATPLDRGVNEQFF. DNA of the CDR3: TGTGCCACCCCTCTCGACAGGGGTGTTAATGAGCAGTTCTTC.

The V gene is TRBV5-5, the J gene TRBJ1-5; D is unresolved. The germline V gene has CDR1 SGHKS and CDR2 YYEKEE (reference sequence). The V end was cut by 1 base, the J end by 1 base, with 9 bases between. The CDR3 spans 15 residues. The DNA of the CDR3 is TGTGCCAGCAGCTTGTTCCATGGCAGCAATCAGCCCCAGCATTTT. It is translated as CASSLFHGSNQPQHF.

This chain links TRBV9 with TRBJ1-2; D is uncertain. From germline, CDR1 is SGDLS and CDR2 YYNGEE. This CDR3 is 17 amino acids long. Between the trimmed V and J ends, which lost 4 bases and 0 bases, there was a span of 19 bases. Here the CDR3 DNA reads TGTGCCAGCAGCCCTCTAAGCTCTGTCAGAGCTAACTATGGCTACACCTTC. Its translation is CASSPLSSVRANYGYTF. Full variable domain (missing parts from reference TRBV9 and TRBJ1-2): DSGVTQTPKHLITATGQRVTLRCSPRSGDLSVYWYQQSLDQGLQFLIQYYNGEERAKGNILERFSAQQFPDLHSELNLSSLELGDSALYFCASSPLSSVRANYGYTFGSGTRLTVV.

The V call is TRBV20-1, the J call TRBJ2-5; 9 bases are a match to TRBD1. V trimming: 6 bases; J trimming: 4 bases; junction bases outside the gene matches: 15. The CDR3 contains 16 residues. The germline gives CDR1 DFQATT, CDR2 SNEGSKA (reference sequence). The chain's CDR3 is CSAGPRDRVFRETQYF. In DNA form, the CDR3 reads TGCAGTGCCGGTCCCCGGGACAGGGTTTTCCGAGAGACCCAGTACTTC.

The chain has TRBV19 and TRBJ1-4, with TRBD1 matching 10 bases. This CDR3 region has 15 residues. Germline V lookup: CDR1 LNHDA, CDR2 SQIVND (reference sequence). V lost 8 bases, J lost 5 bases, and 8 bases stayed unmatched. CDR3 bases: TGTGCCAGTCGTCTCCGGACAGGGGGGAATGAAAAACTGTTTTTT. Amino acids: CASRLRTGGNEKLFF.

This clonotype was observed a few times. The CDR3 nucleotides are TGTGCCAGCAGTCAGTTACTAGCGGGGGGCCTTAACAATGAGCAGTTCTTC. Translated, it gives CASSQLLAGGLNNEQFF. The rearrangement joins TRBV27 to TRBJ2-1, with 12 bases fitting TRBD2. The V gene end was trimmed by 5 bases and the J gene end by 5 bases; junction bases not matched to a gene: 10. The CDR3 spans 17 residues. The germline V gene has CDR1 MNHEY and CDR2 SMNVEV (reference sequence).

The chain recombines TRBV6-5 with TRBJ2-1; no reliable D call. The CDR3 extends over 12 amino acids. Germline V lookup: CDR1 MNHEY, CDR2 SVGAGI. Between the trimmed V and J ends, which lost 0 bases and 10 bases, there was a span of 7 bases. DNA for the CDR3: TGTGCCAGCAGTTACTCTGGGCAGGAGCAGTTCTTC. Its translation: CASSYSGQEQFF.

This clonotype was found many times. This rearrangement joins TRBV6-2 or TRBV6-3 to TRBJ2-7; a possible D gene is TRBD1 (6 bases). The CDR3 covers 14 residues. Deletions cut 0 bases from V and 7 bases from J, with 13 bases between. In germline, CDR1 is MNHEY, CDR2 SVGEGT. As DNA, the CDR3 is TGTGCCAGCAGTTACTCGTCCAGGGGTAGTGAGCAGTACGTC. Translated, it gives CASSYSSRGSEQYV.

This clonotype was seen more than once but under ten times. The CDR3 loop is CSVAGRGRDTGELFF. The CDR3 DNA sequence: TGCAGCGTAGCTGGCAGGGGACGGGACACCGGGGAGCTGTTTTTT. The chain recombines TRBV29-1 with TRBJ2-2, with TRBD1 as a possible D gene (6 bases). This CDR3 has 15 residues. V dropped 6 bases and J dropped 3 bases, with 17 bases sitting between them. Germline CDR1 SQVTM, CDR2 ANQGSEA.

The V gene is TRBV5-1, the J gene TRBJ2-1, with 12 bases aligning to TRBD2. The germline gives CDR1 SGHRS, CDR2 YFSETQ. The CDR3 sequence is 17 residues long. After removal of 2 bases from V and 7 bases from J, the junction contained 10 bases not matched to a gene. As DNA, the CDR3 is TGCGCCAGCAGCTTAGCAACTAGCGGGGGGACGTGGAATGAGCAGTTCTTC. Translation gives CASSLATSGGTWNEQFF.

This clonotype was seen more than once but under ten times. V is TRBV20-1 and J is TRBJ1-2; D remains unclear. This CDR3 has 12 residues. V was trimmed by 0 bases and J by 7 bases, leaving 9 bases between them. Per germline, CDR1 DFQATT and CDR2 SNEGSKA (reference sequence). CDR3 nucleotides: TGCAGTGCTAGAGATCGGAGGGTTGGCTACACCTTC. This sequence encodes CSARDRRVGYTF.